This paragraph covers one TCR beta chain sequence. In the original analysis: Counts of nucleated cells, estimated from reference gene primer amplification, were obtained. Measured with immunoSEQ multiplex PCR; TCRdb has only the in-frame clones, and not every one. That table gives V, J and clone size, and the DNA gave D and trimming. This table has about 260,000 clones, around 89% appearing once. The V segment lost 6 bases and the J segment 4 bases; nucleotides outside the gene matches: 4. Germline values: CDR1 LGHDT, CDR2 YNNKEL (reference sequence). The CDR3 runs to 15 residues. This entry belongs to a study of blood T cell repertoires in COVID-19. Assignment of participants to cohorts was predicated upon participant-reported clinical history. Up to 2 weeks before entering the study, exposed participants had met a COVID-19 case.

The J gene is TRBJ2-1, the V gene TRBV3-1 (or the pseudogene TRBV3-2); 12 nucleotides agree with TRBD2. The source material was PBMCs or T cells enriched from blood (not recorded which). The receptor comes from a middle-aged man who had been exposed to COVID-19. The CDR3 DNA sequence: TGTGCCAGCAGACTAGCGGGGGGCACGTACAATGAGCAGTTCTTC. Protein: CASRLAGGTYNEQFF.